This T cell receptor beta chain came from a study of tumour-infiltrating T cells in Burkitt lymphoma. In the study overall: Overall and progression-free survival were predicted by productive clonality.

Germline values: CDR1 ENHRY, CDR2 SYGVKD. The CDR3 totals 11 residues. Between the trimmed V and J ends, which lost 3 bases and 11 bases, there was a span of 10 bases. The table came from immunoSEQ multiplex PCR; TCRdb's copy has only in-frame clones and leaves some out. The sample has thousands of clones; roughly 73% are singletons. The sequenced material came from tumor tissue. This receptor was obtained from a human donor with diffuse large B-cell lymphoma. The genes are TRBV10-3 and TRBJ1-1; D is ambiguous. The DNA of the CDR3 is TGTGCCATCAGTGAACGGGGAAGGGCTTTCTTT. As protein: CAISERGRAFF.